The source of this T cell receptor (beta chain) is a study of CXCR3-negative and CXCR3-positive naive CD8 T cells. Study findings and constraints: CXCR3-negative naive cells had less hydrophobic TRB CDR3s than did CXCR3-positive naive cells. Naive CXCR3-positive and CXCR3-negative cells shared TRBV-TRBJ usage; memory cells diverged. The study found comparably high diversity in both naive subsets and much lower diversity in memory CD8+ cells.

For this clonotype: The antigen is unknown.

Sorting yielded triplicates of 300,000 cells for each CD8+ T cell subset. Cells classed as naive CD8+ T cells were CD45RO-CCR7+CD27+CD95-. The method, 5' RACE with UMI labels, was used to prepare the TRB cDNA libraries. TCRdb re-called the 5' RACE reads; every CDR3 protein appears as one record, without DNA. The table gives roughly 110,000 distinct CDR3 sequences; the top ten clones make up 0.35% to 0.4% of it. The CDR3 is 13 amino acids. The sequencing input was naive CXCR3+ CD8+ T cells from blood. Subset indicated: CD45RO-CCR7+CD27+CD95- naive CD8+ T cells expressing CXCR3 (TNR3+). This chain joins TRBV12-3 or TRBV12-4 and TRBJ1-2. The receptor was isolated from a human donor in good health. Some clones in this sample may be carry-over from other donors' samples. This CDR3 reads CASSSDENYGYTF.